A single sample is the source of the 30 T cell receptor beta chains below, sequenced in a study of blood T cell repertoires in COVID-19. The assay was immunoSEQ multiplex PCR, and TCRdb's table has in-frame clones only and misses some. The data show about 130,000 clones, roughly 90% seen once. Sequencing was carried out using peripheral blood. These receptors originate from a man aged 45-65 years with active or convalescent COVID-19.

The rearrangement links TRBV7-2 to TRBJ2-5; TRBD2 agrees at 10 bases. The CDR3 runs 16 residues. Germline loops: CDR1 SGHTA, CDR2 FQGNSA. With 5 bases clipped from V and 9 bases from J, the junction kept 15 bases outside the gene matches. The CDR3 loop reads CASSATSGGAPSAQYF. CDR3 sequence (DNA): TGTGCCAGCAGCGCCACCAGCGGGGGGGCCCCGAGTGCCCAGTACTTC.

This chain links TRBV12-5 with TRBJ1-5, with D uncertain. The CDR3 has 14 residues. V shed 0 bases and J shed 4 bases, with 7 bases lying between them. Germline CDR1 reads LGHNT; CDR2 reads FRNRAP. The CDR3 region has the DNA TGTGCTAGTGGTTTGGTTGGAGGGAATCAGCCCCAGCATTTT. Translation gives CASGLVGGNQPQHF.

The chain is built from TRBV9 and TRBJ2-5; D not resolved. The CDR3 runs to 12 residues. Trimming took off 1 base at V and 4 bases at J, with 5 bases between the two ends. Germline assignment: CDR1 SGDLS and CDR2 YYNGEE. CDR3 bases: TGTGCCAGCAGCGTATCAGGAGAGACCCAGTACTTC. Translating gives CASSVSGETQYF.

The rearrangement uses TRBV15 and TRBJ2-1; D perhaps matches TRBD2 (5 bases). CDR1 and CDR2 (germline): LNHNV, YYDKDF (reference sequence). CDR3 length equals 15 residues. V was clipped by 1 base and J by 6 bases, with 13 bases between them. The CDR3 is CATSRAGGTVNEQFF. The DNA for the CDR3 is TGTGCCACCAGCAGAGCTGGAGGCACGGTCAATGAGCAGTTCTTC.

This chain connects TRBV7-2 to TRBJ2-1, with 10 positions matching TRBD2. The V gene's germline CDR1 is SGHTA and CDR2 FQGNSA. The CDR3 is 16 residues long. V trimming: 1 base; J trimming: 3 bases; junction bases outside the gene matches: 3. Here the CDR3 reads CASSLVASGGYNEQFF. CDR3 in DNA: TGTGCCAGCAGCTTAGTGGCTAGCGGGGGCTACAATGAGCAGTTCTTC.

The gene calls are TRBV6-5 and TRBJ1-1; D may be TRBD1 (5 bases). Germline CDR1 reads MNHEY; CDR2 reads SVGAGI. Trimming removed 5 bases from V and 4 bases from J, with 14 bases in between. This CDR3 has 14 residues. The CDR3 sequence is CASSRSRVSTEAFF. The DNA of the CDR3 is TGTGCCAGCAGTCGTTCCAGGGTTTCCACTGAAGCTTTCTTT.

The gene calls are TRBV30 and TRBJ1-3; the D is unclear. This CDR3 spans 14 amino acids. V dropped 0 bases and J dropped 2 bases, with 8 bases sitting between them. Germline lookup yields CDR1 GTSNPN and CDR2 SVGIG (reference sequence). As DNA, the CDR3 is TGTGCCTGGAGTGTACACGGGGCTGGAAACACCATATATTTT. Amino acids: CAWSVHGAGNTIYF.

This chain links TRBV7-8 with TRBJ1-5; D unclear. The CDR3 length is 18 residues. Germline V gives CDR1 SGHVS, CDR2 FQNEAQ. V was shortened by 1 base and J by 2 bases, with 18 bases between the two germline ends. Here the CDR3 DNA reads TGTGCCAGCAGCTTAGGTGGGCCCATTGGTTACCGCAATCAGCCCCAGCATTTT. Its protein product is CASSLGGPIGYRNQPQHF.

This chain connects TRBV19 to TRBJ1-1; TRBD1 matches at 9 bases. Germline V gives CDR1 LNHDA, CDR2 SQIVND (reference sequence). This CDR3 region has 15 residues. The V gene end was trimmed by 5 bases and the J gene end by 1 base; junction bases not matched to a gene: 5. The DNA of the CDR3 is TGTGCCAGTAGTTCGTCGACAGGGGGGAACACTGAAGCTTTCTTT. Translating it yields CASSSSTGGNTEAFF.

The rearrangement links TRBV6-2 or TRBV6-3 to TRBJ2-7; no definite D call. The germline V gene encodes CDR1 MNHEY and CDR2 SVGEGT. V was shortened by 2 bases and J by 7 bases, with 6 bases between the two germline ends. This CDR3 is built from 11 residues. The CDR3 region is CASSYEREQYF. CDR3 DNA sequence: TGTGCCAGCAGTTACGAGAGGGAGCAGTACTTC.

The chain recombines TRBV28 with TRBJ2-3; TRBD1 agrees at 9 bases. Losses at the gene ends were 4 bases for V and 13 bases for J; bases not matched to a gene: 6. CDR1 and CDR2 (germline): MDHEN, SYDVKM. The CDR3 is 12 amino acids. The CDR3 is CASSSGQGLEYF. The CDR3 bases are TGTGCCAGCAGTTCGGGACAGGGTCTCGAGTATTTT.

CDR3 in amino acids: CASSDLVPGRELFF. Written as DNA, the CDR3 is TGTGCCAGCAGTGACCTAGTGCCCGGCCGGGAGCTGTTTTTT. The rearrangement links TRBV2 to TRBJ2-2; D uncertain. CDR3 size: 14 residues. Germline CDR1 and CDR2: SNHLY and FYNNEI. Trimming removed 3 bases at V and 9 bases at J, with 14 bases between.

This clone appeared a few times. The CDR3 sequence is CASSLGQGGYTF. CDR3 DNA: TGTGCCAGCAGCTTAGGACAGGGTGGCTACACCTTC. This chain uses TRBV7-9 with TRBJ1-2; 7 bases fit TRBD1. The germline V gene encodes CDR1 SEHNR and CDR2 FQNEAQ (reference sequence). CDR3 length: 12 residues. V gave up 1 base and J gave up 7 bases; unmatched junction bases: 0. The entire variable domain, with the rest obtained from reference TRBV7-9 and TRBJ1-2, is as follows: DTGVSQNPRHKITKRGQNVTFRCDPISEHNRLYWYRQTLGQGPEFLTYFQNEAQLEKSRLLSDRFSAERPKGSFSTLEIQRTEQGDSAMYLCASSLGQGGYTFGSGTRLTVV.

V gene TRBV4-1 combines with J gene TRBJ2-4; a possible D gene is TRBD2 (6 bases). The CDR3 is 15 amino acids. The germline gives CDR1 MGHRA, CDR2 YSYEKL. V lost 4 bases and J 3 bases, leaving 13 bases between the germline ends. CDR3 loop: CASSPRESGKNIQYF. For the CDR3, the DNA is TGCGCCAGCAGCCCCCGGGAGTCCGGCAAAAACATTCAGTACTTC.

V is TRBV6-5 and J is TRBJ2-1, with D perhaps TRBD2 (6 bases). V was clipped by 9 bases and J by 2 bases, with 17 bases between them. Germline V gene data show CDR1 as MNHEY and CDR2 as SVGAGI. The CDR3 is 15 residues long. Here the CDR3 reads CASSTPSEPYNEQFF. The CDR3 DNA sequence: TGTGCCAGTTCAACCCCTAGCGAACCCTACAATGAGCAGTTCTTC.

This clone was counted a single time. The chain has TRBV28 and TRBJ1-2; TRBD1 is a possible D gene (6 bases). CDR1 and CDR2 from the germline V gene are MDHEN and SYDVKM. The CDR3 totals 16 residues. The V and J ends lost 3 bases and 5 bases respectively, with 19 bases between them. This chain's CDR3 is CASSLSQGTVGYGYTF. The CDR3 DNA reads as TGTGCCAGCAGTTTGAGCCAGGGGACCGTGGGGTATGGCTACACCTTC.

The J gene is TRBJ2-5, the V gene TRBV19; 8 positions match TRBD2. The junction had 5 bases not matched to a gene; V was cut back by 8 bases and J by 0 bases. The CDR3 spans 14 residues. Germline lookup yields CDR1 LNHDA and CDR2 SQIVND (reference sequence). The CDR3 sequence is CASSTSGNQETQYF. The CDR3 DNA is TGTGCCAGTTCAACTAGCGGCAACCAAGAGACCCAGTACTTC.

The gene calls are TRBV5-4 and TRBJ2-5, with 7 bases lining up with TRBD1. CDR1 and CDR2 (germline): SGHNT, YYREEE (reference sequence). Trimming at V came to 0 bases and at J to 0 bases, leaving 5 bases not matched to a gene. This CDR3 has 16 amino acids. The CDR3 loop reads CASSLGLTGDQETQYF. CDR3 DNA sequence: TGTGCCAGCAGCTTGGGACTTACAGGGGACCAAGAGACCCAGTACTTC.

This chain connects TRBV5-1 to TRBJ2-5; 7 bases map to TRBD1. V shed 6 bases and J 0 bases; nucleotides not matched to a gene: 8. Germline lookup yields CDR1 SGHRS and CDR2 YFSETQ. CDR3 length: 15 residues. Here the CDR3 DNA reads TGCGCCAGCACGCCCCGGACAGGAAACCAAGAGACCCAGTACTTC. Translation: CASTPRTGNQETQYF.

This sequence joins TRBV9 and TRBJ2-5; D not certain. Germline loops: CDR1 SGDLS, CDR2 YYNGEE. V was trimmed by 4 bases and J by 1 base, leaving 8 bases between them. This CDR3 contains 13 residues. CDR3 sequence: CASSSVIQETQYF. The CDR3 nucleotides are TGTGCCAGCAGCTCGGTCATCCAAGAGACCCAGTACTTC.

This chain uses TRBV6-5 with TRBJ2-7, with D perhaps TRBD2 (5 bases). Germline assignment: CDR1 MNHEY and CDR2 SVGAGI. The CDR3 is 14 amino acids. The V end was cut by 0 bases, the J end by 5 bases, with 11 bases between. CDR3 DNA: TGTGCCAGCAGTTACTCGTGGGAGTCCCACGAGCAGTACTTC. It yields the protein CASSYSWESHEQYF.

J is TRBJ2-3 and V is TRBV12-3 or TRBV12-4; 10 nucleotides agree with TRBD2. The CDR3 runs to 13 residues. The CDR3 spells CATWASGGHTQYF. In DNA form, the CDR3 reads TGTGCGACGTGGGCTAGCGGGGGCCATACGCAGTATTTT.

The chain employs TRBV5-4 and TRBJ1-1; D is perhaps TRBD1 (6 bases). V lost 6 bases and J 0 bases, leaving 12 bases between the germline ends. There are 14 residues in the CDR3. CDR1 SGHNT and CDR2 YYREEE come from the germline V gene (reference sequence). CDR3 DNA: TGTGCCAGCACCCCCCGGGACATGAACACTGAAGCTTTCTTT. It translates to CASTPRDMNTEAFF. Full variable domain (missing parts from reference TRBV5-4 and TRBJ1-1): ETGVTQSPTHLIKTRGQQVTLRCSSQSGHNTVSWYQQALGQGPQFIFQYYREEENGRGNFPPRFSGLQFPNYSSELNVNALELDDSALYLCASTPRDMNTEAFFGQGTRLTVV.

This chain joins TRBV7-2 and TRBJ2-7; 13 bases fit TRBD2. CDR1 is SGHTA, CDR2 FQGNSA, per germline. Trimming cost V 4 bases and J 2 bases; bases outside gene matches: 14. CDR3 length equals 19 residues. CDR3 DNA sequence: TGTGCCAGCAGCTCCGGAGGACTAGCGGGGGAACCCGCCACCTACGAGCAGTACTTC. It encodes CASSSGGLAGEPATYEQYF.

This chain links TRBV10-3 with TRBJ2-7; a possible D gene is TRBD1 (6 bases). The V gene lost 2 bases and the J gene lost 6 bases, with 14 bases spanning the gap. The CDR3 covers 14 residues. Germline V lookup: CDR1 ENHRY, CDR2 SYGVKD. The CDR3 DNA reads TGTGCCATCAGTGAGACGATGACAGGCCGCGAGCAGTACTTC. This codes for CAISETMTGREQYF.

J is TRBJ1-2 and V is TRBV6-6; 8 bases map to TRBD1. The germline V gene has CDR1 MNHNY and CDR2 SVGAGI (reference sequence). Trimming cost V 7 bases and J 0 bases; bases outside gene matches: 10. This CDR3 contains 16 residues. CDR3 loop: CASKETQGATNYGYTF. In DNA form, the CDR3 reads TGTGCCAGCAAAGAGACCCAGGGGGCAACTAACTATGGCTACACCTTC.

DNA of the CDR3: TGCGCCAGCAGCCAAGATGACAGGGGGGTTGGCTATGGCTACACCTTC. Its translation is CASSQDDRGVGYGYTF. The rearrangement links TRBV4-3 to TRBJ1-2, with 9 bases identical to TRBD1. The CDR3 covers 16 residues. Germline CDR1 reads LGHNA; CDR2 reads YSLEER. V was clipped by 0 bases and J by 4 bases; unmatched bases: 6.

This clone was found a few times. The rearrangement links TRBV27 to TRBJ1-1; no firm D call. Germline V gene data show CDR1 as MNHEY and CDR2 as SMNVEV (reference sequence). This CDR3 contains 13 residues. V lost 5 bases, J lost 1 base, and 8 bases lay in between. For the CDR3, the DNA is TGTGCCAGCAGTCCGAGGTGGAACACTGAAGCTTTCTTT. Its protein is CASSPRWNTEAFF.

V and J are TRBV6-5 and TRBJ1-5, with D uncertain. This CDR3 comprises 13 residues. V gave up 8 bases and J gave up 7 bases, with 15 bases separating them. CDR1 is MNHEY, CDR2 SVGAGI, per germline. For the CDR3, the DNA is TGTGCCAGCCTCTTTCGGGGAGGACAGCCCCAGCATTTT. It translates to CASLFRGGQPQHF.

The V call is TRBV9, the J call TRBJ2-5; 10 bases are a match to TRBD2. The germline V gene has CDR1 SGDLS and CDR2 YYNGEE. The CDR3 has 16 amino acids. V gave up 4 bases and J gave up 4 bases; unmatched junction bases: 10. In DNA, the CDR3 is TGTGCCAGCAGCACCCACGCTCTAGCGGGAGCAGAGACCCAGTACTTC. It encodes CASSTHALAGAETQYF.